This T cell receptor (beta chain) is drawn from a study of blood T cell repertoires in COVID-19. In the study overall: The origin of the acute and convalescent COVID-19 samples was the United States, Italy and Spain. PBMCs, B-cell-depleted T cells, or T cells were the source of the cDNA or gDNA that made up the material.

This table comes from immunoSEQ multiplex PCR, and its TCRdb copy is limited to in-frame clones, with some not included. Here the sample spans about 170,000 clones, 70% to 90% being singletons. Germline V gives CDR1 SGHRS, CDR2 YFSETQ. V was trimmed by 2 bases and J by 7 bases, leaving 10 bases between them. The CDR3 runs 13 residues. Remarks on this clone: Different DNA sequences within this sample yield the same CDR3.

This chain links TRBV5-1 with TRBJ1-5; D remains ambiguous. The sequenced sample was peripheral blood. The sequence was collected from a woman aged 80 or over with COVID-19, enrolled during active disease. The CDR3 protein is CASSLGEGQPQHF. The CDR3 DNA reads as TGCGCCAGCAGCTTAGGAGAGGGCCAGCCCCAGCATTTT. The full variable domain, completed using reference TRBV5-1 and TRBJ1-5, is KAGVTQTPRYLIKTRGQQVTLSCSPISGHRSVSWYQQTPGQGLQFLFEYFSETQRNKGNFPGRFSGRQFSNSRSEMNVSTLELGDSALYLCASSLGEGQPQHFGDGTRLSIL.